The 10 T cell receptor beta chains presented below share a single source sample, sequenced in a study of cytotoxic CD8 clonotypes in ibrutinib-treated CLL. Sequenced by immunoSEQ multiplex PCR; TCRdb stores in-frame clones only, minus some. The sample yields roughly 220,000 clones, just over 70% seen once. The material was PBMCs, obtained after 12 months of ibrutinib treatment. The receptor source for this set is a human donor with chronic lymphocytic leukemia.

The rearrangement links TRBV7-9 to TRBJ1-1, with a possible D match to TRBD1 (6 bases). The CDR3 is 14 residues long. CDR1 SEHNR and CDR2 FQNEAQ come from the germline V gene (reference sequence). Trimming left V 5 bases short and J 1 base short, with 11 bases between. This chain's CDR3 is CASSEQGKNTEAFF. In nucleotides, the CDR3 is TGTGCCAGCAGCGAACAGGGTAAGAACACTGAAGCTTTCTTT.

The chain employs TRBV6-1 and TRBJ2-5; 9 bases agree with TRBD1. Germline V gene lookup returns CDR1 MNHNS and CDR2 SASEGT. The CDR3 contains 14 residues. The V gene end was trimmed by 2 bases and the J gene end by 4 bases; junction bases not matched to a gene: 2. The CDR3 reads CASSEYRGPETQYF. The CDR3 DNA is TGTGCCAGCAGTGAATACAGGGGGCCAGAGACCCAGTACTTC.

The chain recombines TRBV13 with TRBJ2-1; 11 nucleotides agree with TRBD1. The germline gives CDR1 PRHDT, CDR2 FYEKMQ (reference sequence). The CDR3 sequence is 15 residues long. Trimming removed 5 bases from V and 4 bases from J; junction bases left unmatched: 4. This CDR3 is CASSTDRGRYNEQFF. CDR3 nucleotides: TGTGCCAGCAGCACGGACAGGGGGCGGTACAATGAGCAGTTCTTC.

The chain is built from TRBV6-6 and TRBJ1-1, with unresolved D. Germline-derived CDR1 and CDR2 are MNHNY and SVGAGI (reference sequence). The CDR3 is 13 amino acids. The ends were cut back, 1 base at V and 3 bases at J, with 6 bases in the middle. CDR3 sequence (DNA): TGTGCCAGCAGTTACTTTGGGGACACTGAAGCTTTCTTT. It is translated as CASSYFGDTEAFF.

The chain joins TRBV5-1 to TRBJ2-1, with D possibly being TRBD2 (6 bases). CDR3 length: 15 amino acids. In germline, CDR1 is SGHRS, CDR2 YFSETQ. V was pared by 5 bases and J by 7 bases, with 19 bases between. Here the CDR3 reads CASRVSGTPGNEQFF. CDR3 sequence (DNA): TGCGCCAGCAGAGTATCCGGGACTCCGGGTAATGAGCAGTTCTTC.

This clone has a handful of counts. This chain links TRBV9 with TRBJ1-2, with D perhaps matching TRBD1 (6 bases). The CDR3 is 16 residues long. V lost 0 bases and J lost 2, with 14 bases in between. CDR1 is SGDLS, CDR2 YYNGEE, per germline. CDR3 protein: CASSVDARGLNYGYTF. The CDR3, as DNA: TGTGCCAGCAGCGTAGATGCCAGGGGTTTGAACTATGGCTACACCTTC.

The CDR3 is CAWSRGLQETQYF. The CDR3 region has the DNA TGTGCCTGGAGCCGGGGACTACAAGAGACCCAGTACTTC. The rearrangement joins TRBV30 to TRBJ2-5; 7 positions match TRBD2. CDR3 length: 13 residues. The V and J ends lost 3 bases and 2 bases, in that order; junction bases with no gene match: 3. CDR1 GTSNPN and CDR2 SVGIG come from the germline V gene (reference sequence).

The rearrangement uses TRBV2 and TRBJ2-7; perhaps TRBD1 as D (5 bases). Germline V gene lookup returns CDR1 SNHLY and CDR2 FYNNEI. This CDR3 contains 15 residues. V lost 5 bases to trimming and J lost 0 bases, with 14 bases between them. The CDR3 reads CASSNQGQSSYEQYF. The CDR3 bases are TGTGCCAGCAGTAACCAGGGCCAGAGCTCCTACGAGCAGTACTTC.

J is TRBJ2-7 and V is TRBV7-9; TRBD2 matches 14 bases. The V segment lost 2 bases and the J segment 0 bases; nucleotides outside the gene matches: 9. The CDR3 sequence is 19 residues long. The germline gives CDR1 SEHNR, CDR2 FQNEAQ (reference sequence). CDR3 sequence reads: CASSLRSGLAGESSYEQYF. DNA for the CDR3: TGTGCCAGCAGCTTAAGGTCGGGACTAGCGGGAGAGAGCTCCTACGAGCAGTACTTC.

This clone was detected only once. V usage is TRBV7-2 and J usage is TRBJ1-1; possibly TRBD1 for D (6 bases). The CDR3 is 15 residues long. Per the germline V gene, CDR1 is SGHTA and CDR2 is FQGNSA. Trimming pared 1 base from V and 1 base from J, leaving 10 bases between. In nucleotides, the CDR3 is TGTGCCAGCAGCTTAGGGGGACACCCGAACACTGAAGCTTTCTTT. Amino acid sequence: CASSLGGHPNTEAFF.